This T cell receptor (beta chain) came from a study of T cells in localized non-small cell lung cancer (dated by TCRdb to between 2020 and 2021). In terms of the full investigation: Comparing tumors with uninvolved tumor-adjacent lungs, the study looked at the T cell repertoires of roughly 250 patients with early-stage NSCLC. A mean age of approximately 70 years was recorded for the NSCLC patients, of whom 120 to 150 were male and 107 were female. The cohort was made up of 236 treatment-naive NSCLC patients whose localized lung tumors had been resected.

Paper-wide results and their limitations: A median of around 57 of the top 100 tumor clones were detected in paired uninvolved adjacent lung, and around 27 of these tumor clones were also found among the top 100 clones of the paired uninvolved adjacent lung. Longer overall survival was associated with higher T cell density in blood, whereas shorter survival was associated with higher clonality in adjacent lung. Uninvolved tumor-adjacent lung showed the highest T cell clonality, higher than tumor, which suggests more focused antigenic responses in the uninvolved tumor-adjacent lung. Because the study design was exploratory, TCR variables were selected using unadjusted p-values without false-discovery rate correction. Because multi-region tumor sequencing was not performed, intratumor heterogeneity could not be ruled out.

At diagnosis, peripheral blood, uninvolved tumor-adjacent lung and tumor were collected and were preserved as a mix of fresh-frozen and FFPE material. Blood samples were analyzed as peripheral blood mononuclear cells for TCR repertoire profiling. TCR beta CDR3 regions were sequenced from DNA using the immunoSEQ Assay. In the authors' own workflow: To compute T cell density, TCR beta template counts were normalized to usable DNA, which was estimated by amplifying housekeeping genes. The preseqR package was used to estimate richness by extrapolating to 400,000 templates for PBMC samples and to 120,000 templates for tissue samples. Clonality was defined as one minus Pielou's evenness. To identify tissue-enriched TCRs, differential abundance testing was run on productive amino-acid clonotypes with a minimum total count of 5 and an alpha of 0.1. The Jaccard Index and the Morisita Overlap Index were used to measure repertoire overlap between compartments. TCR beta CDR3s were clustered by GLIPH together with public tetramer-defined viral CDR3s, and at least three viral sequences plus V-gene enrichment were required for viral motifs. Imported from immuneACCESS, the table was reduced by TCRdb to in-frame sequences with V and J called. These copies leave out some clones; in studies compared against another copy, an unresolved V gene accounts for under half, and the cause of the remainder is not known. The V and J calls and the clone size are those of that table, but D and trimming were determined from the DNA. Across this sample there are 65,000 or so clones, with roughly 79% seen only once. Around 4.7% of the sample belongs to the ten largest clones.

A word on this clone: Its antigen specificity is not known. No base qualities exist here, and no much larger clone lies one base off it.

The clonotype was recovered from a man aged 40-75 years with stage II lung adenocarcinoma. The sample was PBMCs, taken before any cancer treatment.

The encoded CDR3 is CASSEDRDQPQHF. The nucleotides are TGTGCCAGCAGTGAAGACAGGGATCAGCCCCAGCATTTT. The chain is made from TRBV2 and TRBJ1-5; a weak D assignment points to TRBD1 (6 bases agree). V and J are truncated by 1 base and 5 bases respectively, leaving an intervening sequence of 6 bases. Sequences SNHLY (CDR1) and FYNNEI (CDR2) are obtained from the germline V gene. The CDR3 goes from the cysteine to the phenylalanine over 13 residues. Left in the record is the CDR3 DNA by itself, 39 bases read in frame from the first base.